The 18 T cell receptor beta chains reported below all come from one sample, sequenced in a study of neurological immune-mediated disorders. TCRdb recomputed calls from the 5' RACE reads with MiXCR, one row per CDR3 protein. The table records 65,000 to 80,000 distinct CDR3 sequences, roughly 4.4% of them present only once. Specimen: PBMCs. These receptors came from a woman aged 65 to 85 with multiple sclerosis.

This clonotype was found many times. The rearrangement links TRBV15 to TRBJ2-5; TRBD2 matches at 8 bases. The CDR3 is made up of 11 amino acids. V shed 10 bases, J shed 6 bases, and the junction held 4 bases outside the gene matches. The germline V gene encodes CDR1 LNHNV and CDR2 YYDKDF (reference sequence). CDR3 in amino acids: CASGRSKTQYF. The CDR3 DNA follows: TGTGCCAGCGGGAGGTCGAAGACCCAGTACTTC.

This clonotype was picked up a small number of times. The rearrangement uses TRBV7-2 and TRBJ2-4, with no clear D. Trimming took 5 bases from V and 1 from J, leaving 15 bases between them. The CDR3 is 16 amino acids. Per the germline V gene, CDR1 is SGHTA and CDR2 is FQGNSA. The CDR3 sequence: CASSPGSSPAKNIQYF. In DNA, the CDR3 is TGTGCCAGCAGCCCCGGATCTAGTCCGGCCAAAAACATTCAGTACTTC.

This clonotype came up many times. J is TRBJ1-2 and V is TRBV5-1; no definite D call. This CDR3 spans 15 amino acids. Germline assignment: CDR1 SGHRS and CDR2 YFSETQ. The V gene lost 6 bases and the J gene lost 1 base, with 16 bases spanning the gap. CDR3 coding DNA: TGCGCCAGCACCGTCGGGGTAGGGCGTAACTATGGCTACACCTTC. It yields the protein CASTVGVGRNYGYTF.

This clonotype came up many times. This sequence joins TRBV5-6 and TRBJ2-3, with 7 bases fitting TRBD2. The CDR3 spans 15 residues. Losses at the gene ends were 0 bases for V and 4 bases for J; bases not matched to a gene: 5. The germline CDR1 and CDR2 sequences are SGHDT and YYEEEE. Written as DNA, the CDR3 is TGTGCCAGCAGCTTGGAACTGGGGGGGTCAGATACGCAGTATTTT. Protein product: CASSLELGGSDTQYF.

The table lists this clonotype with many counts. The J gene is TRBJ1-2, the V gene TRBV7-9; TRBD1 agrees at 8 bases. The germline V gene encodes CDR1 SEHNR and CDR2 FQNEAQ (reference sequence). Unmatched junction bases numbered 6, after V lost 5 bases and J lost 4 bases. The CDR3 runs to 14 residues. CDR3 protein: CASSRKTGGYGYTF. The CDR3 nucleotides read TGTGCCAGCAGCCGAAAAACAGGGGGCTATGGCTACACCTTC. Using reference TRBV7-9 and TRBJ1-2 for the parts outside the CDR3, the full variable domain is DTGVSQNPRHKITKRGQNVTFRCDPISEHNRLYWYRQTLGQGPEFLTYFQNEAQLEKSRLLSDRFSAERPKGSFSTLEIQRTEQGDSAMYLCASSRKTGGYGYTFGSGTRLTVV.

In this sample, this clonotype turned up many times. This CDR3 reads CASSQSGTSEPWDEQYF. CDR3 coding DNA: TGCGCCAGCAGCCAGTCCGGGACTAGCGAACCGTGGGACGAGCAGTACTTC. The chain joins TRBV4-1 to TRBJ2-7; TRBD2 aligns across 10 bases. The CDR3 spans 17 residues. Germline V gives CDR1 MGHRA, CDR2 YSYEKL. Trimming at V came to 3 bases and at J to 5 bases, leaving 13 bases not matched to a gene.

This clonotype was seen many times. The gene calls are TRBV29-1 and TRBJ2-7; TRBD2 aligns across 10 bases. V lost 6 bases, J lost 4 bases, and 9 bases stayed unmatched. The germline gives CDR1 SQVTM, CDR2 ANQGSEA. The CDR3 runs to 14 residues. CDR3 sequence reads: CSVAGTSVRYEQYF. CDR3 DNA: TGCAGCGTAGCCGGGACTAGCGTACGTTACGAGCAGTACTTC.

This clonotype was recorded many times. This chain links TRBV5-1 with TRBJ1-1; 9 bases agree with TRBD1. Germline V gene data show CDR1 as SGHRS and CDR2 as YFSETQ. The V segment lost 1 base and the J segment 5 bases; nucleotides outside the gene matches: 9. The CDR3 spans 16 residues. This chain's CDR3 is CASSLSGTGFGTEAFF. Written as DNA, the CDR3 is TGCGCCAGCAGCTTGTCCGGGACAGGGTTCGGAACTGAAGCTTTCTTT.

This clonotype was found a few times. The CDR3 here is CASSFLGLAGYNEQFF. CDR3 in DNA: TGCGCCAGCAGCTTCTTGGGACTAGCGGGGTACAATGAGCAGTTCTTC. V gene TRBV5-1 combines with J gene TRBJ2-1; 13 bases are shared with TRBD2. V trimming: 2 bases; J trimming: 4 bases; junction bases outside the gene matches: 3. There are 16 residues in the CDR3. Germline V gene lookup returns CDR1 SGHRS and CDR2 YFSETQ.

The chain is built from TRBV20-1 and TRBJ1-3; TRBD1 matches 9 bases. The V gene's germline CDR1 is DFQATT and CDR2 SNEGSKA (reference sequence). The V gene end was trimmed by 0 bases and the J gene end by 9 bases; junction bases not matched to a gene: 6. The CDR3 length is 14 residues. CDR3 DNA: TGCAGTGCTAGAGATAAGGGGACAGGGAGCACCATATATTTT. Amino acid sequence: CSARDKGTGSTIYF.

In this sample, this clonotype turned up a few times. V usage is TRBV11-2 and J usage is TRBJ2-7; no reliable D call. CDR1 is SGHAT and CDR2 is FQNNGV in the germline V gene. CDR3 length equals 16 residues. V was cut by 1 base and J by 0 bases, with 13 bases left in between. DNA for the CDR3: TGTGCCAGCAGCTTAGCTTTGCACTCGAGCTCCTACGAGCAGTACTTC. Amino acid sequence: CASSLALHSSSYEQYF.

This clonotype was recorded at least ten times. The V call is TRBV12-3 or TRBV12-4, the J call TRBJ1-6, with 11 positions matching TRBD1. This CDR3 is built from 16 residues. After removal of 4 bases from V and 10 bases from J, the junction contained 9 bases not matched to a gene. The CDR3 nucleotides are TGTGCCAGCAGTTACGTAGGGGGACAGGGGGGATCACCCCTCCACTTT. It translates to CASSYVGGQGGSPLHF.

This chain joins TRBV5-1 and TRBJ2-7; a weak D match, TRBD2 (6 bases). V gave up 5 bases and J gave up 1 base, with 13 bases separating them. Germline assignment: CDR1 SGHRS and CDR2 YFSETQ. This CDR3 comprises 14 residues. The CDR3 sequence is CASSDGRRSYEQYF. The CDR3, as DNA: TGCGCCAGCAGTGACGGGAGACGGTCCTACGAGCAGTACTTC.

This clonotype was counted only a few times. The chain links TRBV7-9 to TRBJ2-5, with D maybe TRBD1 (6 bases). The germline CDR1 and CDR2 sequences are SEHNR and FQNEAQ (reference sequence). V was shortened by 5 bases and J by 5 bases, with 18 bases between the two germline ends. The CDR3 is made up of 15 amino acids. CDR3 protein: CASSLRSDRTETQYF. In DNA, the CDR3 is TGTGCCAGCAGCCTAAGGTCCGACAGGACTGAGACCCAGTACTTC.

This clonotype was seen repeatedly, ten times or more. V is TRBV20-1 and J is TRBJ1-2; D is possibly TRBD1 (5 bases). Trimming removed 3 bases at V and 3 bases at J, with 23 bases between. CDR1 DFQATT and CDR2 SNEGSKA come from the germline V gene (reference sequence). CDR3 length: 17 residues. CDR3 nucleotides: TGCAGTGCTAGTGCCCTCCTCGCACTCGGGGGAGACTATGGCTACACCTTC. Translation gives CSASALLALGGDYGYTF.

Ten or more counts support this clonotype. V is TRBV7-2 and J is TRBJ1-2; TRBD1 aligns across 7 bases. The CDR3 consists of 14 residues. Germline V gene data show CDR1 as SGHTA and CDR2 as FQGNSA. V lost 5 bases and J lost 3; bases outside the gene matches: 6. CDR3 in DNA: TGTGCCAGCAGCCATTACGACAGGGACTATGGCTACACCTTC. Amino acid sequence: CASSHYDRDYGYTF. The full variable domain, with the rest looked up from reference TRBV7-2 and TRBJ1-2, is GAGVSQSPSNKVTEKGKDVELRCDPISGHTALYWYRQSLGQGLEFLIYFQGNSAPDKSGLPSDRFSAERTGGSVSTLTIQRTQQEDSAVYLCASSHYDRDYGYTFGSGTRLTVV.

At least ten counts were recorded for this clonotype. The chain links TRBV5-1 to TRBJ2-3; tentative D call: TRBD1 (6 bases). The germline gives CDR1 SGHRS, CDR2 YFSETQ. Trimming removed 0 bases from V and 7 bases from J, with 15 bases in between. The CDR3 is made up of 15 amino acids. The CDR3 DNA reads TGCGCCAGCAGCTTGGAGGGGACATCCGCACATACGCAGTATTTT. It codes for CASSLEGTSAHTQYF.

This clonotype was seen repeatedly, ten times or more. The chain combines TRBV5-5 with TRBJ2-1, with 12 bases fitting TRBD2. CDR3 length: 16 amino acids. Trimming cost V 0 bases and J 10 bases; bases outside gene matches: 8. From germline, CDR1 is SGHKS and CDR2 YYEKEE (reference sequence). Here the CDR3 DNA reads TGTGCCAGCAGCTTGGGGGCTAGCGGGAGGGCCAGGGAGCAGTTCTTC. This encodes CASSLGASGRAREQFF.